The rows below give T cell receptor beta chains drawn from one sample of a study of T-cell reconstitution after alpha-beta-depleted transplantation in children. One entry per CDR3 protein results from TCRdb running MiXCR on the PCR reads. This table holds about 250,000 distinct CDR3 sequences, about 24% found once. Sequencing used PBMCs, mostly from graft donor cells, obtained 360 days after TCRalphabeta/CD19-depleted stem cell transplant. All receptors derive from a female patient between 2 and 15 years old who had a stem cell transplant for congenital amegakaryocytic thrombocytopenia, so the T cells may come from the graft donor. Both conserved end residues are part of each CDR3. The order of the fields is CDR3 DNA, CDR3 protein, J gene, D gene, CDR3 length, clone size, V gene. D genes are given only for firm matches. The size field is filled for only some rows; it gives once, few, many or a size class.

TGCAGCGTTTTACAGGCGAGCACAGATACGCAGTATTTT | CSVLQASTDTQYF | TRBJ2-3 | - | 13 | many | TRBV29-1
TGTGCCAGCAGTCCCCGAGCGCGGGCCTACGGGGAGCTGTTTTTT | CASSPRARAYGELFF | TRBJ2-2 | - | 15 | once | TRBV12-3/TRBV12-4
TGCGCCAGCAGCCTGAGTGGGGCCGAAGATCAGCCCCAGCATTTT | CASSLSGAEDQPQHF | TRBJ1-5 | - | 15 | - | TRBV5-1
TGCAGTGCTCGCCAAAGCGGGGGTGCATACGAGCAGTACTTC | CSARQSGGAYEQYF | TRBJ2-7 | TRBD2 | 14 | - | TRBV20-1
TGCAGTGCTGCCCGTTTGTCGGGGGAAAGCACAGATACGCAGTATTTT | CSAARLSGESTDTQYF | TRBJ2-3 | - | 16 | few | TRBV20-1
TGCAGCGTTGAAGTTACAGGGGAACTTTACGAGCAGTACTTC | CSVEVTGELYEQYF | TRBJ2-7 | TRBD1 | 14 | many | TRBV29-1
TGCGCCAGCAGCTTGCGGGAGGGGGCGCTTTCCTACGAGCAGTACTTC | CASSLREGALSYEQYF | TRBJ2-7 | - | 16 | - | TRBV5-1
TGTGCCAGCAGCTGGGGGACTAGCGGGACCACAGATACGCAGTATTTT | CASSWGTSGTTDTQYF | TRBJ2-3 | TRBD2 | 16 | - | TRBV7-9
TGTGCCAGCCTTAGGGGCCTGGGGACTGCCTCCACAGATACGCAGTATTTT | CASLRGLGTASTDTQYF | TRBJ2-3 | - | 17 | - | TRBV6-1
TGTGCCAGCAGTAAGGGAGACTCCCTTTACGAGCAGTACTTC | CASSKGDSLYEQYF | TRBJ2-7 | - | 14 | - | TRBV6-1
TGCGCCAGCAGCCATCCAAGAGGGTATAGTGATTCACCCCTCCACTTT | CASSHPRGYSDSPLHF | TRBJ1-6 | - | 16 | few | TRBV4-1
TGCGCCAGCAGCTTGGGCGGGGGGAAGTTCAATGAGCAGTTCTTC | CASSLGGGKFNEQFF | TRBJ2-1 | TRBD2 | 15 | few | TRBV5-1
TGCGCCAGCAGCCCGGACAGTTATAATCAGCCCCAGCATTTT | CASSPDSYNQPQHF | TRBJ1-5 | - | 14 | few | TRBV5-1
TGTGCCAGCAGTTACTTGACAAAAATATATTTT | CASSYLTKIYF | TRBJ1-3 | - | 11 | many | TRBV6-6
TGTGCCAGCAGTGGGACAGGGGGAAACTATGGCTACACCTTC | CASSGTGGNYGYTF | TRBJ1-2 | TRBD1 | 14 | many | TRBV6-4
TGTGCCAGCAGTAGGGCCCACTCCTACAATGAGCAGTTCTTC | CASSRAHSYNEQFF | TRBJ2-1 | - | 14 | few | TRBV25-1
TGCGCCAGCAGCCAGCCCCCGGGACAGGGGTATGGGAACACTGAAGCTTTCTTT | CASSQPPGQGYGNTEAFF | TRBJ1-1 | TRBD1 | 18 | - | TRBV4-1
TGTGCCAGCAGTTTTTCGGCGGGGAAACGCTCTGGGGCCAACGTCCTGACTTTC | CASSFSAGKRSGANVLTF | TRBJ2-6 | - | 18 | - | TRBV28
TGTGCCAGCCGGACAGGGGGCGACAGGAATCAGCCCCAGCATTTT | CASRTGGDRNQPQHF | TRBJ1-5 | TRBD1 | 15 | - | TRBV6-5
TGCAGTGCTTTCGGGACTTCAAAAAATGAGCAGTTCTTC | CSAFGTSKNEQFF | TRBJ2-1 | - | 13 | - | TRBV20-1
TGCAGTGCTAGAGATGAAGGAGAGACCCAGTACTTC | CSARDEGETQYF | TRBJ2-5 | - | 12 | - | TRBV20-1
TGCAGCGCCCCTACAGGGGTCTATGGCTACACCTTC | CSAPTGVYGYTF | TRBJ1-2 | TRBD1 | 12 | few | TRBV29-1
TGTGCCAGCAGTTATTTGCAGAACCAAGAGACCCAGTACTTC | CASSYLQNQETQYF | TRBJ2-5 | - | 14 | few | TRBV6-2/TRBV6-3
TGTGCCAGCAGCTTATACCCAGCGGCAGATTACAATGAGCAGTTCTTC | CASSLYPAADYNEQFF | TRBJ2-1 | - | 16 | - | TRBV7-2
TGTGCCATCAGTACCAGGGGTCACGGCACCGGGGAGCTGTTTTTT | CAISTRGHGTGELFF | TRBJ2-2 | - | 15 | - | TRBV10-3
TGTGCCGCTTCCCTCCACAGCGGAGAGACCCAGTACTTC | CAASLHSGETQYF | TRBJ2-5 | - | 13 | few | TRBV28
TGTGCCAGCTCACCACGGGGCGGAGAGACCCAGTACTTC | CASSPRGGETQYF | TRBJ2-5 | - | 13 | - | TRBV18
TGTGCCATCAGTGACTGGGGAAGCTCCTACGAGCAGTACTTC | CAISDWGSSYEQYF | TRBJ2-7 | - | 14 | few | TRBV10-3